One sample yielded the 5 T cell receptor beta chains listed below, sequenced in a study of blood T cell repertoires in COVID-19. The assay was immunoSEQ multiplex PCR, and TCRdb's table has in-frame clones only and misses some. The top ten hold about 10% of the sample, which has some 400,000 clones, more than 75% seen once. Sequences were obtained from peripheral blood. The origin of the receptors is a woman aged 30 to 39 with COVID-19, enrolled during active disease.

This clone was picked up one time. The CDR3 protein is CASRGTPLSYEQYF. The CDR3 DNA follows: TGTGCCAGCAGGGGGACACCACTCTCCTACGAGCAGTACTTC. The chain is built from TRBV6-5 and TRBJ2-7; a possible D gene is TRBD1 (6 bases). CDR1 and CDR2 from the germline V gene are MNHEY and SVGAGI. Trimming stripped 6 bases from V and 0 bases from J, with 12 bases between. This CDR3 contains 14 residues.

The chain has TRBV5-1 and TRBJ1-1; TRBD1 matches at 9 bases. The CDR3 sequence is 14 residues long. Trimming at V came to 0 bases and at J to 8 bases, leaving 5 bases not matched to a gene. Germline assignment: CDR1 SGHRS and CDR2 YFSETQ. The CDR3 DNA sequence: TGCGCCAGCAGCTTGGGACAGGGGGGACCAGAAGCTTTCTTT. Its protein product is CASSLGQGGPEAFF.

V and J are TRBV9 and TRBJ2-7; TRBD2 matches at 9 bases. Germline V CDR1 and CDR2: SGDLS, YYNGEE. J was trimmed by 7 bases and V by 0 bases; bases with no gene match: 14. There are 17 residues in the CDR3. The CDR3 DNA reads as TGTGCCAGCAGCGTAGGACCTAGCGGGATACGCTCGGGAGAGCAGTACTTC. It encodes CASSVGPSGIRSGEQYF.

The chain joins TRBV11-2 to TRBJ1-5; D is unclear. Germline V lookup: CDR1 SGHAT, CDR2 FQNNGV. Trimming left V 1 base short and J 2 bases short, with 9 bases between. This CDR3 is built from 15 residues. In DNA, the CDR3 is TGTGCCAGCAGCTTAGCCGGGAAGCGCAATCAGCCCCAGCATTTT. Translating gives CASSLAGKRNQPQHF.

This sequence joins TRBV2 and TRBJ2-5; 11 positions agree with TRBD2. The ends lost 8 bases at V and 5 bases at J; junction bases unmatched: 16. CDR1 SNHLY and CDR2 FYNNEI come from the germline V gene. This CDR3 is 17 amino acids long. CDR3 DNA sequence: TGTGCCAGCTTCCCCCCCGGGTTAGCGGGAGGGGCGGAGACCCAGTACTTC. Its protein is CASFPPGLAGGAETQYF.